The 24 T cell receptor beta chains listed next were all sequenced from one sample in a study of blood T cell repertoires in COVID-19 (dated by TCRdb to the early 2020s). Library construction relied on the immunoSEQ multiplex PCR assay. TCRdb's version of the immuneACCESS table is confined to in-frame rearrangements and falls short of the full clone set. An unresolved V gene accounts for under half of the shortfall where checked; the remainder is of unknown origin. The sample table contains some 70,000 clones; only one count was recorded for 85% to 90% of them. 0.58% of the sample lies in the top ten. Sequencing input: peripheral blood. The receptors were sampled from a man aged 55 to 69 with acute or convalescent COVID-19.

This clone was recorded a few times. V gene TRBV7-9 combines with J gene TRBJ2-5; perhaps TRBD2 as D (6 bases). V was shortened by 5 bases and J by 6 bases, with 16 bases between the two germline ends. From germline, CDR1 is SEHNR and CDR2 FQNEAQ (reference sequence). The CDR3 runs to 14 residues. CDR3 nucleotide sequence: TGTGCCAGCAGCCTCGGACTACCTGAAAAGACCCAGTACTTC. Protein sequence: CASSLGLPEKTQYF.

CDR3: CASKGTGGTEQYF. The CDR3 region has the DNA TGTGCCAGCAAAGGAACAGGGGGAACCGAGCAGTACTTC. The chain carries TRBV5-4 and TRBJ2-7, with 8 bases matching TRBD1. V was clipped by 6 bases and J by 6 bases; unmatched bases: 8. This CDR3 is 13 amino acids long. The germline V gene has CDR1 SGHNT and CDR2 YYREEE (reference sequence).

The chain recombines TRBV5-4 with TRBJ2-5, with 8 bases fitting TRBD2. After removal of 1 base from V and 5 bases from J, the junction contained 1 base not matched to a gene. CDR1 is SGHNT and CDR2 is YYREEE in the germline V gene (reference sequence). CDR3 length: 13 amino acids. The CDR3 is CASSLPSGETQYF. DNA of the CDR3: TGTGCCAGCAGCTTGCCTAGCGGGGAGACCCAGTACTTC. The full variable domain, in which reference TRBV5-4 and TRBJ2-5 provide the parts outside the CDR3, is ETGVTQSPTHLIKTRGQQVTLRCSSQSGHNTVSWYQQALGQGPQFIFQYYREEENGRGNFPPRFSGLQFPNYSSELNVNALELDDSALYLCASSLPSGETQYFGPGTRLLVL.

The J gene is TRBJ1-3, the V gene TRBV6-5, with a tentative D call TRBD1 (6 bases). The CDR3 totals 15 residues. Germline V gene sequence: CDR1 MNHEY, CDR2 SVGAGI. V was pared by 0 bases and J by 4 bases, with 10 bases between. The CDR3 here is CASSYSSTGGNTIYF. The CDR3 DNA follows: TGTGCCAGCAGTTACTCGTCGACAGGCGGAAACACCATATATTTT.

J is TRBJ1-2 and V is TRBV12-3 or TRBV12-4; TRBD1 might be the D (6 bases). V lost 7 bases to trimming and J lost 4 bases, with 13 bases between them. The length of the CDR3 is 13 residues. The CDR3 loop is CASNLGGSYGYTF. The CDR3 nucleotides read TGTGCCAGCAACTTAGGGGGTTCCTATGGCTACACCTTC.

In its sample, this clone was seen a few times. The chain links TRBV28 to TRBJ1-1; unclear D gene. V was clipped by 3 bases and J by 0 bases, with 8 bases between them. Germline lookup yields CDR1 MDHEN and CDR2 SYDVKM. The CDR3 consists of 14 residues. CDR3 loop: CASSFYTMNTEAFF. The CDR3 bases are TGTGCCAGCAGTTTTTACACAATGAACACTGAAGCTTTCTTT.

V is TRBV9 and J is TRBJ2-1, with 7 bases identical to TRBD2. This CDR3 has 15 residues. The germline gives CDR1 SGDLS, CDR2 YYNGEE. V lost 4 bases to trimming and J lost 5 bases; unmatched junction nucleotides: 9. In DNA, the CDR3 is TGTGCCAGCAGCCAGGGACTAAGGTTGAACAATGAGCAGTTCTTC. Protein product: CASSQGLRLNNEQFF.

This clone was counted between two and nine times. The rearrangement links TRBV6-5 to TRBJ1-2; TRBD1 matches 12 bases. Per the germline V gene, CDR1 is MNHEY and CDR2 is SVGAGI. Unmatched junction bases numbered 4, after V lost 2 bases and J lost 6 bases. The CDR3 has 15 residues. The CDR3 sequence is CASSYGGQGADGYTF. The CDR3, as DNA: TGTGCCAGCAGTTACGGGGGACAGGGGGCGGATGGCTACACCTTC.

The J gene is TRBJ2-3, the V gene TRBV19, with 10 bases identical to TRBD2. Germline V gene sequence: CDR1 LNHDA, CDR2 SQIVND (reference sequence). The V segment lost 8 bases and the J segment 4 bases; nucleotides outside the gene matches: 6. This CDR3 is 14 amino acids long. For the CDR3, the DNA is TGTGCCAGTCGCGGGACTAGCGACTCAGATACGCAGTATTTT. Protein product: CASRGTSDSDTQYF.

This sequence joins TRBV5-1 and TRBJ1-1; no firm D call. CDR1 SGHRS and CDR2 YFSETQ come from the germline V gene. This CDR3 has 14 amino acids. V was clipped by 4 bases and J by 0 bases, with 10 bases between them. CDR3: CASSREALNTEAFF. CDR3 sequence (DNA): TGCGCCAGCAGCCGAGAGGCCCTGAACACTGAAGCTTTCTTT.

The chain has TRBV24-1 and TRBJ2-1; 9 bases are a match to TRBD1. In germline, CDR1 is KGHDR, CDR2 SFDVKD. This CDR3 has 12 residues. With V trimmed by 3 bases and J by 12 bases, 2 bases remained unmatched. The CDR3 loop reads CATSDTDRGQFF. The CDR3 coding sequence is TGTGCCACCAGTGATACGGACAGGGGGCAGTTCTTC.

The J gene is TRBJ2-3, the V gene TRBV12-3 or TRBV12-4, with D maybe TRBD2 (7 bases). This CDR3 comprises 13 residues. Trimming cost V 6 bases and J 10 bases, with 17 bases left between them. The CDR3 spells CASSSLGAGAQYF. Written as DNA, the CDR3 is TGTGCCAGCAGCTCCCTGGGGGCGGGAGCGCAGTATTTT.

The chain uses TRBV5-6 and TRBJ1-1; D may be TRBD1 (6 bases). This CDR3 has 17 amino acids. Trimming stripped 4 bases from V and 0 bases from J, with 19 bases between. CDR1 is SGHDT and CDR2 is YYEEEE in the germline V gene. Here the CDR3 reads CASSLLAGASLNTEAFF. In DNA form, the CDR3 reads TGTGCCAGCAGCCTCCTCGCAGGGGCGAGTTTGAACACTGAAGCTTTCTTT.

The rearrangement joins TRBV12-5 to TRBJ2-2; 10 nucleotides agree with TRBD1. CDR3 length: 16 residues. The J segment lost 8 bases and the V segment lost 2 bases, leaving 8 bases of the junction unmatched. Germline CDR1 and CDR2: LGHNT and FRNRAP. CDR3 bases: TGTGCTAGTGGTTTGACCCGACAGGGGGCGCGAGGGGAGCTGTTTTTT. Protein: CASGLTRQGARGELFF.

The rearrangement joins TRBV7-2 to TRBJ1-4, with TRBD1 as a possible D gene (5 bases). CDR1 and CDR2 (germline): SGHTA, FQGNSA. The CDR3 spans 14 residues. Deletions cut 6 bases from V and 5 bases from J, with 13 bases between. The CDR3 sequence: CASSRDLRNEKLFF. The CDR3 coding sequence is TGTGCCAGCAGTCGGGACTTAAGAAATGAAAAACTGTTTTTT. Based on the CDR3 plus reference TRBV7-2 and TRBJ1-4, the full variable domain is GAGVSQSPSNKVTEKGKDVELRCDPISGHTALYWYRQSLGQGLEFLIYFQGNSAPDKSGLPSDRFSAERTGGSVSTLTIQRTQQEDSAVYLCASSRDLRNEKLFFGSGTQLSVL.

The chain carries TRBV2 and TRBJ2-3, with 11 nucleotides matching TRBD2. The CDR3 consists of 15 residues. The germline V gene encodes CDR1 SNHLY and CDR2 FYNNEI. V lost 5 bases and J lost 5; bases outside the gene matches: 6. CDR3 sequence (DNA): TGTGCCAGCAGTTCCAGACTAGCGGGGTTAGATACGCAGTATTTT. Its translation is CASSSRLAGLDTQYF.

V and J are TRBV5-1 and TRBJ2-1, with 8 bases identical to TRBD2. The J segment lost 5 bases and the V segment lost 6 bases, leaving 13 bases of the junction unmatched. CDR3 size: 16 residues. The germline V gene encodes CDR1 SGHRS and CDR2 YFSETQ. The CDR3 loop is CASTFIRGGANNEQFF. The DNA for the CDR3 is TGCGCCAGCACCTTTATACGGGGGGGTGCCAACAATGAGCAGTTCTTC.

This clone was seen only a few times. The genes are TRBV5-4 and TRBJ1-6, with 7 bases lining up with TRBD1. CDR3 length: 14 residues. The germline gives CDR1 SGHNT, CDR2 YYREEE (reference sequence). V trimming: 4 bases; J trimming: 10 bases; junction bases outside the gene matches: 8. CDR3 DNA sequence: TGTGCCAGCAGCAGACAGGGCCCCGAATCACCCCTCCACTTT. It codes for CASSRQGPESPLHF. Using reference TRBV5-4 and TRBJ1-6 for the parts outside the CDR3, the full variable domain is ETGVTQSPTHLIKTRGQQVTLRCSSQSGHNTVSWYQQALGQGPQFIFQYYREEENGRGNFPPRFSGLQFPNYSSELNVNALELDDSALYLCASSRQGPESPLHFGNGTRLTVT.

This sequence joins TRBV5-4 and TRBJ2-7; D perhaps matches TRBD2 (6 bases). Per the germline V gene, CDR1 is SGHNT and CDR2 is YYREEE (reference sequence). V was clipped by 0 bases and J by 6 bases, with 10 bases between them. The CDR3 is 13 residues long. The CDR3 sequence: CASSLGLGGEQYF. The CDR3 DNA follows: TGTGCCAGCAGCTTGGGCCTGGGGGGCGAGCAGTACTTC. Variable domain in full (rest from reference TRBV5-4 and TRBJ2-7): ETGVTQSPTHLIKTRGQQVTLRCSSQSGHNTVSWYQQALGQGPQFIFQYYREEENGRGNFPPRFSGLQFPNYSSELNVNALELDDSALYLCASSLGLGGEQYFGPGTRLTVT.

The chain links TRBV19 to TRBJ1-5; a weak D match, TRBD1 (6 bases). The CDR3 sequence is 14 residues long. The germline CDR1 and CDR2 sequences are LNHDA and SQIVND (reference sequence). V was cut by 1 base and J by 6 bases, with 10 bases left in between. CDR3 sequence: CASSIVVGAQPQHF. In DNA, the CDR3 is TGTGCCAGTAGTATAGTAGTGGGGGCTCAGCCCCAGCATTTT.

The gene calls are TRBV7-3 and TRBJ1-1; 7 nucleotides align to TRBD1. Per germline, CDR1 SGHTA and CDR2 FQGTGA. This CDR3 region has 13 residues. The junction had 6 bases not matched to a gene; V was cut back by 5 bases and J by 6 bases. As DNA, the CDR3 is TGTGCCAGCAGCGTACAGGGGATCGCTGAAGCTTTCTTT. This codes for CASSVQGIAEAFF.

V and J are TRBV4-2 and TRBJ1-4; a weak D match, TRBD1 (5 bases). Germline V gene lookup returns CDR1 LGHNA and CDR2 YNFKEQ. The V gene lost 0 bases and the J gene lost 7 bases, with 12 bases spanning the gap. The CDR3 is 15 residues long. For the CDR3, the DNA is TGTGCCAGCAGCCAAGATTCGGGGGGGTCTGAAAAACTGTTTTTT. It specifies CASSQDSGGSEKLFF.

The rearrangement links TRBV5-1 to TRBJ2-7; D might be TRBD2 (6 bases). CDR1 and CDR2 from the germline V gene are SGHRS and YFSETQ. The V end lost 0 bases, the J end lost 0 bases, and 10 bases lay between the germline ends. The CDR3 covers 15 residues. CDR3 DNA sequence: TGCGCCAGCAGCTTGGAGGGACTTAGCTCCTACGAGCAGTACTTC. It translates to CASSLEGLSSYEQYF.

DNA of the CDR3: TGTGCCAGCAGTCCTTCGGGGGAGACTAATGAAAAACTGTTTTTT. Amino acid sequence: CASSPSGETNEKLFF. The chain combines TRBV28 with TRBJ1-4, with a possible D match to TRBD1 (5 bases). Germline V CDR1 and CDR2: MDHEN, SYDVKM. V lost 5 bases to trimming and J lost 2 bases, with 12 bases between them. CDR3 size: 15 residues.